These 7 T cell receptor beta chains came from one sample sequenced in a study of cytomegalovirus exposure and HLA in healthy donors. Use of 60 Vbeta and 13 Jbeta primers characterized the PCR. TCRdb's table, derived via immunoSEQ multiplex PCR, lists solely in-frame clones and lacks some. The repertoire holds about 120,000 clones, with under 70% as singletons. Material for sequencing was PBMCs. These receptors were collected from a man younger than 35 in good health and CMV-seronegative.

The CDR3, as DNA: TGTGCCAGCAGCGTAGATAGGACTAGCGGACAAGAGACCCAGTACTTC. It specifies CASSVDRTSGQETQYF. This rearrangement joins TRBV9 to TRBJ2-5; 10 bases align to TRBD2. Germline V gene data show CDR1 as SGDLS and CDR2 as YYNGEE. The CDR3 is 16 residues long. V was clipped by 0 bases and J by 2 bases; unmatched bases: 4. The whole variable domain, remainder taken from reference TRBV9 and TRBJ2-5, is DSGVTQTPKHLITATGQRVTLRCSPRSGDLSVYWYQQSLDQGLQFLIQYYNGEERAKGNILERFSAQQFPDLHSELNLSSLELGDSALYFCASSVDRTSGQETQYFGPGTRLLVL.

The chain carries TRBV7-2 and TRBJ2-7, with 10 nucleotides matching TRBD2. This CDR3 region has 16 residues. V shed 3 bases and J 2 bases; nucleotides not matched to a gene: 7. CDR1 and CDR2 from the germline V gene are SGHTA and FQGNSA. This CDR3 reads CASSFRASGSPYEQYF. In DNA form, the CDR3 reads TGTGCCAGCAGCTTTCGGGCTAGCGGGAGTCCCTACGAGCAGTACTTC.

The V call is TRBV18, the J call TRBJ2-1; TRBD2 matches 8 bases. Germline V gene lookup returns CDR1 KGHSH and CDR2 LQKENI. J lost 4 bases, V lost 4 bases, and 9 bases had no gene match. This CDR3 has 16 amino acids. The CDR3 spells CASSLPGGLPYNEQFF. The CDR3 nucleotides read TGTGCCAGCTCACTCCCGGGAGGGCTGCCTTACAATGAGCAGTTCTTC.

The V and J genes are TRBV4-1 and TRBJ2-7, with D possibly TRBD2 on 5 matching bases. The CDR3 length is 16 residues. Trimming removed 4 bases from V and 4 bases from J, with 20 bases in between. Germline V CDR1 and CDR2: MGHRA, YSYEKL. The CDR3 loop reads CASSLGAGPMTYEQYF. The CDR3 bases are TGCGCCAGCAGCCTGGGTGCGGGTCCCATGACTTACGAGCAGTACTTC.

As DNA, the CDR3 is TGTGCCAGCAGTTCCGCGGGGGTTGAGCAGTTCTTC. Its protein is CASSSAGVEQFF. The V gene is TRBV6-5, the J gene TRBJ2-1; 7 nucleotides line up with TRBD2. This CDR3 contains 12 residues. With 4 bases clipped from V and 9 bases from J, the junction kept 3 bases outside the gene matches. Germline V gives CDR1 MNHEY, CDR2 SVGAGI.

The chain links TRBV9 to TRBJ2-7; 10 bases map to TRBD1. CDR1 SGDLS and CDR2 YYNGEE come from the germline V gene. The CDR3 has 14 residues. Trimming cost V 0 bases and J 5 bases; bases outside gene matches: 2. CDR3 DNA sequence: TGTGCCAGCAGCGTAGGGGACAGGGGAAACGAGCAGTACTTC. It translates to CASSVGDRGNEQYF. Together with reference TRBV9 and TRBJ2-7, the CDR3 gives the full variable domain: DSGVTQTPKHLITATGQRVTLRCSPRSGDLSVYWYQQSLDQGLQFLIQYYNGEERAKGNILERFSAQQFPDLHSELNLSSLELGDSALYFCASSVGDRGNEQYFGPGTRLTVT.

The CDR3 nucleotides read TGTGCCAGCCGGACAGGGTCGGCCTACGAGCAGTACTTC. Translating it yields CASRTGSAYEQYF. V usage is TRBV2 and J usage is TRBJ2-7; 8 positions match TRBD1. The CDR3 spans 13 residues. CDR1 and CDR2 (germline): SNHLY, FYNNEI. V shed 8 bases, J shed 2 bases, and the junction held 5 bases outside the gene matches.